This is a list of T cell receptor beta chains from one sample in a study of control samples from healthy donors and cancer patients. Here immunoSEQ multiplex PCR was the method, and the copy in TCRdb shows in-frame clones only, minus some. The repertoire holds some 130,000 clones, with approximately 90% as singletons. The source material was blood. Every receptor here comes from a man between 40 and 49 years old in good health. Both conserved end residues are part of each CDR3. The D gene is left open where the match is weak. For some rows the clone size is stated as once, few or many, or as a class when expanded; others skip it.

clone size	V gene	D gene	J gene	CDR3 DNA	CDR3 protein
.	TRBV11-3	TRBD2	TRBJ2-7	TGTGCCAGCAGCTTAGGGGGGGGTGCGTCCTACGAGCAGTACTTC	CASSLGGGASYEQYF
once	TRBV9	.	TRBJ1-1	TGTGCCAGCAGCGTAGTGGACAACGGGCCGGTTGAAGCTTTCTTT	CASSVVDNGPVEAFF
.	TRBV7-2	TRBD1	TRBJ2-6	TGTGCCAGCAGCTTCGGGACAGGTTTCTCTGGGGCCAACGTCCTGACTTTC	CASSFGTGFSGANVLTF
.	TRBV24-1	.	TRBJ2-2	TGTGCCACCAGTGATTTGAGGGCCAACACCGGGGAGCTGTTTTTT	CATSDLRANTGELFF
.	TRBV9	TRBD1	TRBJ2-2	TGTGCCAGCAGCGTGACAGGGTGGACCGGGGAGCTGTTTTTT	CASSVTGWTGELFF
.	TRBV7-6	TRBD2	TRBJ2-3	TGTGCCAGCAGCTTACGCCGCGGGGGAACAGATACGCAGTATTTT	CASSLRRGGTDTQYF
.	TRBV9	.	TRBJ2-1	TGTGCCAGCAGCCCCCCCGCTGGGATCTTAAACAATGAGCAGTTCTTC	CASSPPAGILNNEQFF
.	TRBV27	.	TRBJ1-2	TGTGCCAGCAGTCCATCGATAGTTTCCTATGGCTACACCTTC	CASSPSIVSYGYTF
once	TRBV9	TRBD1	TRBJ2-7	TGTGCCAGCAGCGCACAGGGACAGGGGAAGGCCTACGAGCAGTACTTC	CASSAQGQGKAYEQYF
.	TRBV10-2	.	TRBJ1-6	TGCGCCAGCCTATGGGGAGAACTCCTCCACTTT	CASLWGELLHF
.	TRBV5-1	.	TRBJ1-2	TGCGCCAGCAGCTTGGAAACACCTAACTATGGCTACACCTTC	CASSLETPNYGYTF
.	TRBV7-2	TRBD1	TRBJ1-2	TGTGCCAGCAGCCTGGACAGGGCTTCCTCTAACTATGGCTACACCTTC	CASSLDRASSNYGYTF
few	TRBV2	TRBD2	TRBJ2-7	TGTGCCAGCAAGGTAGCGGGGACCTACGAGCAGTACTTC	CASKVAGTYEQYF
once	TRBV5-1	.	TRBJ2-6	TGCGCCAGCAGCTGGGGACCGCTCTCGGGCGGGGCCAACGTCCTGACTTTC	CASSWGPLSGGANVLTF
.	TRBV10-1	.	TRBJ1-1	TGCGCCAGCAGTGAAGGGAGCCTGAACACTGAAGCTTTCTTT	CASSEGSLNTEAFF
few	TRBV29-1	TRBD1	TRBJ1-1	TGCAGCGTTGGACAGGGGAGGAACACTGAAGCTTTCTTT	CSVGQGRNTEAFF
.	TRBV5-6	TRBD1	TRBJ1-5	TGTGCCAGCAGCTTAGACAGGGAACAGCCCCAGCATTTT	CASSLDREQPQHF